This T cell receptor beta chain was profiled in a study of blood T cell repertoires in COVID-19. Study at large: Specimens from acute and convalescent COVID-19 originated in the United States, Italy and Spain. The analysed material was cDNA or gDNA that came from T cells, B-cell-depleted T cells, or PBMCs.

Under the authors' procedure: Amplification with reference gene primers provided the estimates of nucleated cell counts. The assay was immunoSEQ multiplex PCR, and TCRdb's table has in-frame clones only and misses some. V and J calls and clone size follow that table, whereas D and trimming were derived from the DNA. The table shows about 82,000 clones, with around 78% occurring only once. One Seattle source followed patients from active infection through their disease course. Germline trimming cut 0 bases from V and 7 bases from J; bases unmatched to any gene: 9. Germline values: CDR1 SGHDN, CDR2 FVKESK. This CDR3 comprises 18 residues.

The receptor was derived from a man in his fifties or sixties with COVID-19, enrolled during active disease. Material for sequencing was peripheral blood. The V gene is TRBV14, the J gene TRBJ2-2; 12 bases fit TRBD2. The CDR3 is CASSQDRTSGARGGELFF. The CDR3 bases are TGTGCCAGCAGCCAAGATCGGACTAGCGGGGCCAGGGGCGGGGAGCTGTTTTTT.